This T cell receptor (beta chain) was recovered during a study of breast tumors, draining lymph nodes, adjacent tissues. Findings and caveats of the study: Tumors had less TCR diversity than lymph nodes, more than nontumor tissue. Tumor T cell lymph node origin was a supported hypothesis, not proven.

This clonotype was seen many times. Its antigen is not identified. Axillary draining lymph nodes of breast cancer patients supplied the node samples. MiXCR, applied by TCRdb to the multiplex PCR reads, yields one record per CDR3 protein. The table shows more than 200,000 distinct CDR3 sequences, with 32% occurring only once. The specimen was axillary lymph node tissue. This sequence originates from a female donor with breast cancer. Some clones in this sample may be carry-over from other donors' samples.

The CDR3, as DNA: TGTGCCAGCAGCGTAGGCGGGGGGGGTTACGAGCAGTACTTC. Translated, it gives CASSVGGGGYEQYF. The chain combines TRBV9 with TRBJ2-7, with TRBD2 matching 9 bases. Germline CDR1 reads SGDLS; CDR2 reads YYNGEE. The CDR3 sequence is 14 residues long. With 0 bases clipped from V and 4 bases from J, the junction kept 2 bases outside the gene matches.